In its sample, the clone carrying this T cell receptor (beta chain) was seen once. The antigen is unknown. Trimming stripped 0 bases from V and 2 bases from J, with 7 bases between. In germline, CDR1 is MNHEY, CDR2 SMNVEV (reference sequence). This CDR3 has 14 amino acids. This sample was taken from a study of T cell responses to AZD1222 COVID-19 vaccine. Study observations and caveats: Close to half of spike-specific TCRs reportedly recognize unmutated variant regions.

The data were produced by immunoSEQ multiplex PCR, yet TCRdb's version contains in-frame clones alone and is incomplete. The sample carries about 130,000 clones, less than 95% recorded once. The receptor was isolated from an adult in good health. The sample was peripheral blood, taken on day 0 of MenACWY control vaccination. The genes are TRBV27 and TRBJ1-2, with D uncertain. Here the CDR3 reads CASSLSFLNYGYTF. As DNA, the CDR3 is TGTGCCAGCAGTTTATCCTTCCTAAACTATGGCTACACCTTC.